This TCR beta chain originates from a study of blood T cells in healthy people across ages. Whole-study results and caveats: Long-lived donors exceeded aged donors in naive CD4+ cells and diversity. Because sorting was not performed, PBMCs prevented conclusive naive versus antigen-experienced comparison.

With 2 bases clipped from V and 2 bases from J, the junction kept 8 bases outside the gene matches. Germline V gene lookup returns CDR1 MNHEY and CDR2 SVGEGT. The CDR3 consists of 17 residues. This clonotype was picked up a small number of times. Its cognate antigen is unknown. It was with a sample-barcoded 5' primer and a J-beta primer mix that a second PCR of roughly 7 to 12 cycles was run. TCRdb re-derived calls from the 5' RACE reads in MiXCR, one entry per CDR3 protein. The sample carries 1.5 million to 2 million distinct CDR3 sequences, under 30% recorded once. Input material: blood. V is TRBV6-2 or TRBV6-3 and J is TRBJ2-5; TRBD1 agrees at 10 bases. This clonotype was sampled from a woman under 40 in good health. The CDR3 sequence is CASSYETGGAGQETQYF. The CDR3 DNA reads as TGTGCCAGCAGTTACGAGACAGGGGGCGCGGGTCAAGAGACCCAGTACTTC.